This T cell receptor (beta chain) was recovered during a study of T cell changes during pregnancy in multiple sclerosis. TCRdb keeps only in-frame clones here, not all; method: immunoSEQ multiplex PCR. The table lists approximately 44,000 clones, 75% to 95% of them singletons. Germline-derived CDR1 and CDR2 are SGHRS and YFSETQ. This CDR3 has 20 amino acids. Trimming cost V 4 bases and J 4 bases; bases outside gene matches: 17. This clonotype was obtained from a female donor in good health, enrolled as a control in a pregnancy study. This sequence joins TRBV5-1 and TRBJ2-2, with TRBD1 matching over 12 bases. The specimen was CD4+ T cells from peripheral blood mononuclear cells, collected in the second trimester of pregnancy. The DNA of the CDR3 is TGCGCCAGCAGCCCCCGGGACAGGGGGCCTACTAGCGGGGTCACCGGGGAGCTGTTTTTT. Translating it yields CASSPRDRGPTSGVTGELFF.